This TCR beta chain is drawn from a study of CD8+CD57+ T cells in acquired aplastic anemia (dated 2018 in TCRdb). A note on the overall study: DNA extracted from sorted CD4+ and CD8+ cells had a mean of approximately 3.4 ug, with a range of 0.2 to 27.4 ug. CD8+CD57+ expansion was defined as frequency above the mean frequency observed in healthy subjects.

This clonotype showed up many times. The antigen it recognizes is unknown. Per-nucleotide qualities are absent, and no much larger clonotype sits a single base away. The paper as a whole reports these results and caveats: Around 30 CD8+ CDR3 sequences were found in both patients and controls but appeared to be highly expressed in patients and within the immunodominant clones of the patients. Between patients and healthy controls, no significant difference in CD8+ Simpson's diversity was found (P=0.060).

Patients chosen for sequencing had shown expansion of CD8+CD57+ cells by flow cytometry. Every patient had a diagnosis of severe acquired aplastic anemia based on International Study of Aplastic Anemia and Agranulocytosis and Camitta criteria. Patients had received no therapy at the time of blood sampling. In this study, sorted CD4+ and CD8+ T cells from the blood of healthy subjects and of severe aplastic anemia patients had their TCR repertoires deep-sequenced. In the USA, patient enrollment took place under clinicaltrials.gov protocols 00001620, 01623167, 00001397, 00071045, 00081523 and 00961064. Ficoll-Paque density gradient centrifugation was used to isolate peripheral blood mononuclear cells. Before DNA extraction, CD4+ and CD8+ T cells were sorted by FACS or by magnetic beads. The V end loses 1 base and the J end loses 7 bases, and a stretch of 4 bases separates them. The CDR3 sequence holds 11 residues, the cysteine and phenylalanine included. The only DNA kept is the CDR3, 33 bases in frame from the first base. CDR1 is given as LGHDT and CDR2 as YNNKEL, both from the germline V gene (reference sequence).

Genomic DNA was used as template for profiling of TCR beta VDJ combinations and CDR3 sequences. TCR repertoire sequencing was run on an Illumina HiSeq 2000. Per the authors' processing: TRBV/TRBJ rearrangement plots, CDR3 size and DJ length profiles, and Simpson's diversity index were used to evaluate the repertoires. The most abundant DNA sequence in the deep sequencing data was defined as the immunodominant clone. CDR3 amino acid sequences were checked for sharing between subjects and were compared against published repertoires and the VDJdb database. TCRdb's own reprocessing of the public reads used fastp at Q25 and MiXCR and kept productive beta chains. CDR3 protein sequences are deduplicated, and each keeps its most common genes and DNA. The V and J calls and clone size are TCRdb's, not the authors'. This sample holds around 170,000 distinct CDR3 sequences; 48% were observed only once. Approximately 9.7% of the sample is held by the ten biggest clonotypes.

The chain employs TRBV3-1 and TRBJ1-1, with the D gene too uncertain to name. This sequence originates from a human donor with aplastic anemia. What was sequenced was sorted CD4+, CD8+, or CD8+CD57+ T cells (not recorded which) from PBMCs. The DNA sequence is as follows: TGTGCCAGCAGCCAAGTCGGTGAAGCTTTCTTT. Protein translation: CASSQVGEAFF.